This paragraph covers one TCR beta chain sequence. No antigen is known for it. The data originate from a study of T-cell memory formation after mild COVID-19. Whole-study context: TCR clustering was largely donor specific. Study-level points and caveats: Among clones contracting day 15 to 85, CD4/CD8 was balanced, whereas later expanders leaned CD4+. Cross-reactive memory apparently joined, as some responding clones appeared in pre-infection memory.

The CDR3 has 12 residues. Trimming stripped 3 bases from V and 13 bases from J, with 13 bases between. Per the germline V gene, CDR1 is SGHAT and CDR2 is FQNNGV. 5'RACE, which relied on constant-segment primers, yielded TCR alpha and TCR beta cDNA libraries carrying sample barcodes and UMIs. TCRdb re-called the 5' RACE reads through MiXCR, storing one row per CDR3 protein. The data contain fewer than 450,000 distinct CDR3 sequences, 20% to 25% of them singletons. The receptor's source is an adult woman who had mild COVID-19 (a few samples of this study predate the infection). Cell type and time point are not known. This rearrangement joins TRBV11-2 to TRBJ2-4; no definite D call. Sequencing used PBMCs or a T cell subset sorted from them (not recorded which). The CDR3 here is CASSFGFENQYF. The CDR3 coding sequence is TGTGCCAGCAGCTTCGGCTTCGAAAACCAGTACTTC.